These 4 T cell receptor beta chains were all obtained from the same sample, sequenced in a study of blood T cell repertoires in COVID-19. Generated by immunoSEQ multiplex PCR, the TCRdb table keeps only in-frame clones and is missing some. Altogether tens of thousands of clones are present, 87% being singletons, with the ten largest covering about 16%. The source material was peripheral blood. The source is a human donor with active COVID-19. The donor label of this sample is uncertain.

The chain joins TRBV7-2 to TRBJ2-5; 14 bases fit TRBD2. This CDR3 contains 15 residues. V gave up 4 bases and J gave up 4 bases; unmatched junction bases: 2. Germline assignment: CDR1 SGHTA and CDR2 FQGNSA. The CDR3 DNA reads TGTGCCAGCAGCTGGGGACTAGCGGGGGCAGAGACCCAGTACTTC. It encodes CASSWGLAGAETQYF.

The chain links TRBV7-9 to TRBJ2-2; 7 bases agree with TRBD1. The trim removed 5 bases at V and 2 bases at J, leaving 8 bases unmatched. The CDR3 extends over 16 amino acids. The germline CDR1 and CDR2 sequences are SEHNR and FQNEAQ (reference sequence). The CDR3 here is CASSVTGDLNTGELFF. The CDR3 DNA reads as TGTGCCAGCAGCGTTACAGGGGATCTCAACACCGGGGAGCTGTTTTTT.

The chain combines TRBV6-2 or TRBV6-3 with TRBJ2-5; 9 bases are a match to TRBD1. This CDR3 is built from 18 residues. Looked up from germline, CDR1 is MNHEY and CDR2 is SVGEGT. Trimming at V came to 0 bases and at J to 5 bases, leaving 13 bases not matched to a gene. The CDR3 DNA follows: TGTGCCAGCAGTTACTCGAAGATTTACAGGGGGCGCGGGGAGACCCAGTACTTC. Protein product: CASSYSKIYRGRGETQYF.

This clone was detected only a few times. This chain connects TRBV5-6 to TRBJ1-1; D not resolved. Germline lookup yields CDR1 SGHDT and CDR2 YYEEEE. V lost 1 base and J lost 1, with 5 bases in between. The CDR3 runs 13 residues. CDR3 coding DNA: TGTGCCAGCAGCTTGCGGTGGAACACTGAAGCTTTCTTT. Translation: CASSLRWNTEAFF.